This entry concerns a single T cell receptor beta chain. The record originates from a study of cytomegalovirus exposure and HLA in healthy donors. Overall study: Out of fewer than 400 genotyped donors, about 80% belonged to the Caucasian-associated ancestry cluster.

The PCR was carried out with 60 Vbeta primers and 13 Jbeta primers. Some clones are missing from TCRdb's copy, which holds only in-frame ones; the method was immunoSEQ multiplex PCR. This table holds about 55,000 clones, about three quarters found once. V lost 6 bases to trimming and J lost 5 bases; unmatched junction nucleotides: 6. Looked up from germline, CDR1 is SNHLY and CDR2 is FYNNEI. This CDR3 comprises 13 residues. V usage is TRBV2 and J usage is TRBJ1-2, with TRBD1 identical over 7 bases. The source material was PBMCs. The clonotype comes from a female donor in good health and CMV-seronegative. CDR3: CASRPGQLYGYTF. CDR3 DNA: TGTGCCAGCAGACCGGGACAGCTTTATGGCTACACCTTC. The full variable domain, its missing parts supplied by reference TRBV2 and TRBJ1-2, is EPEVTQTPSHQVTQMGQEVILRCVPISNHLYFYWYRQILGQKVEFLVSFYNNEISEKSEIFDDQFSVERPDGSNFTLKIRSTKLEDSAMYFCASRPGQLYGYTFGSGTRLTVV.